A single sample gave rise to the 4 T cell receptor beta chains below, sequenced in a study of control samples from healthy donors and cancer patients. Using immunoSEQ multiplex PCR, the repertoire was profiled, and TCRdb retains in-frame clones only, with some absent. The sample has about 93,000 clones, about 87% seen once. The sequencing sample was made of blood. These receptors all come from a woman in her sixties or seventies in good health.

The rearrangement joins TRBV5-1 to TRBJ1-6, with no clear D. Germline V gene lookup returns CDR1 SGHRS and CDR2 YFSETQ. V lost 1 base and J 7 bases, leaving 9 bases between the germline ends. The CDR3 length is 14 residues. As DNA, the CDR3 is TGCGCCAGCAGCTTGTGGTCGGTCAATTCACCCCTCCACTTT. Its translation: CASSLWSVNSPLHF. The full variable domain, completed using reference TRBV5-1 and TRBJ1-6, is KAGVTQTPRYLIKTRGQQVTLSCSPISGHRSVSWYQQTPGQGLQFLFEYFSETQRNKGNFPGRFSGRQFSNSRSEMNVSTLELGDSALYLCASSLWSVNSPLHFGNGTRLTVT.

The genes are TRBV9 and TRBJ1-1, with D unclear. Germline loops: CDR1 SGDLS, CDR2 YYNGEE. Trimming pared 0 bases from V and 3 bases from J, leaving 12 bases between. This CDR3 is built from 15 residues. CDR3 region: CASSVAAGSDTEAFF. The CDR3 DNA reads as TGTGCCAGCAGCGTAGCTGCGGGGTCGGACACTGAAGCTTTCTTT. Together with reference TRBV9 and TRBJ1-1, the CDR3 gives the full variable domain: DSGVTQTPKHLITATGQRVTLRCSPRSGDLSVYWYQQSLDQGLQFLIQYYNGEERAKGNILERFSAQQFPDLHSELNLSSLELGDSALYFCASSVAAGSDTEAFFGQGTRLTVV.

V usage is TRBV2 and J usage is TRBJ1-4, with a weak D call TRBD1 (5 bases). Germline loops: CDR1 SNHLY, CDR2 FYNNEI. The V end was cut by 6 bases, the J end by 7 bases, with 18 bases between. The CDR3 has 15 amino acids. Written as DNA, the CDR3 is TGTGCCAGCAGCGCCCGGGGCCCGAGAGGTGAAAAACTGTTTTTT. Translating it yields CASSARGPRGEKLFF.

The chain employs TRBV4-1 and TRBJ1-2, with 7 bases lining up with TRBD1. The V gene's germline CDR1 is MGHRA and CDR2 YSYEKL. V shed 5 bases and J 6 bases; nucleotides not matched to a gene: 6. The CDR3 extends over 13 amino acids. The DNA of the CDR3 is TGCGCCAGCAGCGTACCGACAGGGAATGGCTACACCTTC. Its translation is CASSVPTGNGYTF.